This T cell receptor beta chain was recorded in a study of control samples from healthy donors and cancer patients. Only in-frame clones appear in the TCRdb table, and some are missing; sequencing was by immunoSEQ multiplex PCR. The table includes some 100,000 clones, 90% detected once. V was shortened by 6 bases and J by 5 bases, with 10 bases between the two germline ends. The CDR3 runs to 13 residues. The sample taken for sequencing was blood. This clonotype was obtained from a human donor in good health. The donor label of this sample is uncertain. This chain joins TRBV12-3 or TRBV12-4 and TRBJ2-2; D gene ambiguous. CDR3 sequence reads: CASRPGDTGELFF. The DNA of the CDR3 is TGTGCCAGCAGGCCAGGTGATACCGGGGAGCTGTTTTTT.